This record concerns one T cell receptor (beta chain) sequence. Its antigen is not known. Using RNA transcripts as the source, TCR beta CDR3 regions were amplified. The primer set for the first-round RT-PCR of the TCR CDR3 was HTBI. TCRdb fed the multiplex PCR reads into MiXCR, producing one record per CDR3 protein. The sample carries about 740,000 distinct CDR3 sequences, 14% recorded once. The record originates from a study of T cells in Graves' hyperthyroidism and ophthalmopathy. Study-level results: Most thyroid clonotypes expanded above 0.001 were also detected in blood.

V gave up 5 bases and J gave up 1 base; unmatched junction bases: 6. CDR1 is KGHDR and CDR2 is SFDVKD in the germline V gene. This CDR3 is built from 16 residues. Over 18 months, lack of ophthalmopathy progression marked Graves' hyperthyroidism as stable. Out of around 10 ml of fresh peripheral blood came the PBMCs. The rearrangement joins TRBV24-1 to TRBJ2-2, with 7 bases identical to TRBD2. This TCR came from a woman under 30 with Graves' hyperthyroidism. Sequenced material: blood. The CDR3 loop is CATSGPGLMNTGELFF. CDR3 sequence (DNA): TGTGCCACCAGTGGCCCGGGACTAATGAACACCGGGGAGCTGTTTTTT.